A single T cell receptor (beta chain) is shown here with its context. Data came from immunoSEQ multiplex PCR; TCRdb stores just in-frame clones and leaves some out. The sample consists of fewer than 40,000 clones, about 90% of them appearing once. This entry is derived from a study of T cells in narcolepsy. The CDR3 is 14 residues long. CDR1 is MNHEY, CDR2 SMNVEV, per germline (reference sequence). V lost 7 bases and J 8 bases, leaving 21 bases between the germline ends. The V call is TRBV27, the J call TRBJ2-7; D remains ambiguous. The sequenced sample was CD45RA- memory CD4+ T cells from PBMCs. This TCR came from a human donor with narcolepsy. The CDR3 DNA sequence: TGTGCCAGCAAGTTTCGTAGTGACCTTCCGAAGCAGTACTTC. Its translation is CASKFRSDLPKQYF.